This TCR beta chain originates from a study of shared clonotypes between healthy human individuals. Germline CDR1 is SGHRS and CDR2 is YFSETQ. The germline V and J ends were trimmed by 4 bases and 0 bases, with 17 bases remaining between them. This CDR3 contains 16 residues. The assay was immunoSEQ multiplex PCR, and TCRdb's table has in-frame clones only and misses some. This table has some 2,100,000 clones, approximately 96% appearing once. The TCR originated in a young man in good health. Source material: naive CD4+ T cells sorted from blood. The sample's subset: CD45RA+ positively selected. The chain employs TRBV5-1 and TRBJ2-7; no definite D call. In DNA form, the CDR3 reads TGCGCCAGCAGCCCGGGTTTTGGGCTGAGCTCCTACGAGCAGTACTTC. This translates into CASSPGFGLSSYEQYF.